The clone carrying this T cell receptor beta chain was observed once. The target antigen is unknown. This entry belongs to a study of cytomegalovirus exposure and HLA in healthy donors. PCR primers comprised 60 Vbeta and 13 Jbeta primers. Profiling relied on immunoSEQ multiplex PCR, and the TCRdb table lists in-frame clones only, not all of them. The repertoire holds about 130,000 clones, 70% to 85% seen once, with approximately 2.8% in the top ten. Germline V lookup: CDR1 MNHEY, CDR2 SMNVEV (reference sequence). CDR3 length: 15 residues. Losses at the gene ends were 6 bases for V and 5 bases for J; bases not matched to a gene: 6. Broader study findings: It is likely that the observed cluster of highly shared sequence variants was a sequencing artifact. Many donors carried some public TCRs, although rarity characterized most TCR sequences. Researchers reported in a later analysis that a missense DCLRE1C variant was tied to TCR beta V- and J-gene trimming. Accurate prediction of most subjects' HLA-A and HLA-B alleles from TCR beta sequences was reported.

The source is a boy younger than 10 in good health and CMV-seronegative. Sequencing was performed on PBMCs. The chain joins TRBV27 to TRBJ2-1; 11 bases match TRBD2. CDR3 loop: CASSSLAGVHNEQFF. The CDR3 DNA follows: TGTGCCAGCAGCTCACTAGCGGGAGTACACAATGAGCAGTTCTTC.